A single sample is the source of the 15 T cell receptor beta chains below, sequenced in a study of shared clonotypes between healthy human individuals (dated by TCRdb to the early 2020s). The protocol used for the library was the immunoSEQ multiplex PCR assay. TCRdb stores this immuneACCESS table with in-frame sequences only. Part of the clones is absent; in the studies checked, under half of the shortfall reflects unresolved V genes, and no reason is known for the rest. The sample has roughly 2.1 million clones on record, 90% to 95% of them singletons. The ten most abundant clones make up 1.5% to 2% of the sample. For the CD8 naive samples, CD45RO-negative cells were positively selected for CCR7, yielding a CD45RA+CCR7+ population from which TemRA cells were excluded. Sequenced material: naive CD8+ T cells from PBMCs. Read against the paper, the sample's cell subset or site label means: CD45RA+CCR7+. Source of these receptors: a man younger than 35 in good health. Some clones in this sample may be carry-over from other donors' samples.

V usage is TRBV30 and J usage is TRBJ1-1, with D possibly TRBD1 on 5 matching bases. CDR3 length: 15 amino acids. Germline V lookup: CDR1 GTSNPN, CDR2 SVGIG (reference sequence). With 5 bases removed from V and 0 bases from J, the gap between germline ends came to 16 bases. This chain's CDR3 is CAWGGVRIMNTEAFF. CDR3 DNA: TGTGCCTGGGGAGGGGTGAGGATCATGAACACTGAAGCTTTCTTT.

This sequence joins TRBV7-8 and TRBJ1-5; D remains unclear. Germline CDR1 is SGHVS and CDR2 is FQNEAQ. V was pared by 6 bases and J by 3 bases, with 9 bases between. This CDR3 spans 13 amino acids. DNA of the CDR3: TGTGCCAGCAGTTACTCGATCAATCAGCCCCAGCATTTT. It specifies CASSYSINQPQHF.

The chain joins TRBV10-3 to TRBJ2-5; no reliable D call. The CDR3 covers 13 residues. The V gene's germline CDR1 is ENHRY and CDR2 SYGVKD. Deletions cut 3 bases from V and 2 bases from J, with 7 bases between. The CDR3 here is CAISEPLQETQYF. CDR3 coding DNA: TGTGCCATCAGTGAACCATTGCAAGAGACCCAGTACTTC.

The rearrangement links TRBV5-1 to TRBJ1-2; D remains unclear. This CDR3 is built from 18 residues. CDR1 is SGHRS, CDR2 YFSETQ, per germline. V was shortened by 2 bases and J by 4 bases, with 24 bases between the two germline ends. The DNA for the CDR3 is TGCGCCAGCAGCTTAACCCCGGGCCTCATGGACGGGCGCTATGGCTACACCTTC. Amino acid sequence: CASSLTPGLMDGRYGYTF. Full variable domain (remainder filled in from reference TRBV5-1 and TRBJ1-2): KAGVTQTPRYLIKTRGQQVTLSCSPISGHRSVSWYQQTPGQGLQFLFEYFSETQRNKGNFPGRFSGRQFSNSRSEMNVSTLELGDSALYLCASSLTPGLMDGRYGYTFGSGTRLTVV.

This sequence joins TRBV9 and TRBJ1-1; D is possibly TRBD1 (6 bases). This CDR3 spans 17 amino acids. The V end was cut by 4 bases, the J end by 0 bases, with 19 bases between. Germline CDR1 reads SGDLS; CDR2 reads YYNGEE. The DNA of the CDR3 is TGTGCCAGCAGCTCAACCCGGGGGGGCTTAATGAACACTGAAGCTTTCTTT. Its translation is CASSSTRGGLMNTEAFF.

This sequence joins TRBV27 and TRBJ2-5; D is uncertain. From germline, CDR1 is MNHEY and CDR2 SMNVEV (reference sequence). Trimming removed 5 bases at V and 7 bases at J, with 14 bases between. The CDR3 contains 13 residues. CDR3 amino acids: CASSEPPGGTQYF. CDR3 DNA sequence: TGTGCCAGCAGTGAGCCACCGGGTGGGACCCAGTACTTC.

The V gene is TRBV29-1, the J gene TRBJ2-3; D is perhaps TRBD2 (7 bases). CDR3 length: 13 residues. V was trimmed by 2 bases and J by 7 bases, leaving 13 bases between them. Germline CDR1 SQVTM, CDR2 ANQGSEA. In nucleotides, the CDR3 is TGCAGCGTTGAACTGGCGGGGGCTCATACGCAGTATTTT. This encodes CSVELAGAHTQYF.

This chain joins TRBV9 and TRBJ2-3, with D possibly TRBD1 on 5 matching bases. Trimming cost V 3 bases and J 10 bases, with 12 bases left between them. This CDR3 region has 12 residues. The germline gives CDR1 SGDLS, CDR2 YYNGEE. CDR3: CASSEGPVAQYF. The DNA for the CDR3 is TGTGCCAGCAGCGAGGGGCCAGTTGCGCAGTATTTT.

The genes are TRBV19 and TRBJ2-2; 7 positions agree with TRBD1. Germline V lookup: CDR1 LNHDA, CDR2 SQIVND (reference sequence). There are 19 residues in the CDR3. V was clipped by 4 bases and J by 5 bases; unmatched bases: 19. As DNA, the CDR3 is TGTGCCAGTAGTAGGATATCAAGAACCGGGACAGAAATAACCGGGGAGCTGTTTTTT. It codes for CASSRISRTGTEITGELFF.

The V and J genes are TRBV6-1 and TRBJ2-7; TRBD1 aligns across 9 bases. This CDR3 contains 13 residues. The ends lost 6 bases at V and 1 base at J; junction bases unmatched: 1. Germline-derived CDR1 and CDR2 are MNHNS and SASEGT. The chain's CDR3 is CASRGTGSYEQYF. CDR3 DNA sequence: TGTGCCAGCAGGGGGACAGGGTCCTACGAGCAGTACTTC.

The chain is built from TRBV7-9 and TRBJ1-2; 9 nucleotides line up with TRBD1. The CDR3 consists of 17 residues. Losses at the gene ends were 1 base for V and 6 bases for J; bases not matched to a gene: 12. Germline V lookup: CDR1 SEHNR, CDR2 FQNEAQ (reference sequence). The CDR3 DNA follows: TGTGCCAGCAGCTTAGAGGGACAGGGCCCAAAAGGGGATGGCTACACCTTC. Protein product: CASSLEGQGPKGDGYTF.

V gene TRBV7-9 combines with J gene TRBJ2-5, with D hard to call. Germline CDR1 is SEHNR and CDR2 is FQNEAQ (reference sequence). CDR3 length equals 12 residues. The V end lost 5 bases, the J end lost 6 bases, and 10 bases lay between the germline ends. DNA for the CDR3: TGTGCCAGCAGCCCTCTCTACCAGACCCAGTACTTC. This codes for CASSPLYQTQYF.

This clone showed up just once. The CDR3 coding sequence is TGTGCCAGCAGCTCGTCTCGGGAGGGGTTTTACGAGCAGTACTTC. It translates to CASSSSREGFYEQYF. V is TRBV7-6 and J is TRBJ2-7; 8 nucleotides match TRBD2. This CDR3 has 15 amino acids. Germline V CDR1 and CDR2: SGHVS, FNYEAQ. Unmatched junction bases numbered 9, after V lost 4 bases and J lost 4 bases.

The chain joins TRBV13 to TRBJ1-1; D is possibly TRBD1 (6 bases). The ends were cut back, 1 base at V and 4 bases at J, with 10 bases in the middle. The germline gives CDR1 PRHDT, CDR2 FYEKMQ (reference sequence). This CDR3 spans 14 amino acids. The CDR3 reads CASSLAGVRTEAFF. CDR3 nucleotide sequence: TGTGCCAGCAGCTTAGCAGGGGTACGCACTGAAGCTTTCTTT.

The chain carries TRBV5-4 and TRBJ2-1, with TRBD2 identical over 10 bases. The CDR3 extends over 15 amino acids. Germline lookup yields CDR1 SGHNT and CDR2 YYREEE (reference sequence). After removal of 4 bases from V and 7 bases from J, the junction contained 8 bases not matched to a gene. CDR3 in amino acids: CASSLISGGLNEQFF. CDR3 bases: TGTGCCAGCAGCCTAATTAGCGGGGGGTTGAATGAGCAGTTCTTC.